The entry below gives a single T cell receptor (beta chain) sequence along with its context. The antigen remains unidentified. This sample was included in a study of CD8+ T cells in alopecia areata. Germline CDR1 and CDR2: MGHDK and SYGVNS. The ends were cut back, 1 base at V and 0 bases at J, with 6 bases in the middle. The CDR3 runs to 14 residues. Researchers picked out CD4+ and CD8+ T cells from PBMCs by sorting. Regarding the study as a whole: Lesional scalp, notably in alopecia totalis/universalis, had clonality above that of normal scalp. Possibly because of HLA-related factors, TCR sharing was less clear across patients than in mice.

Reverse transcribed after extraction, RNA yielded cDNA as the sequencing template. Using immunoSEQ multiplex PCR, the repertoire was profiled, and TCRdb retains in-frame clones only, with some absent. The data show under 150,000 clones, less than 65% seen once. The sequenced material came from CD8+ T cells sorted from blood. The chain links TRBV25-1 to TRBJ1-2; D possibly corresponds to TRBD1 (6 bases). The TCR was taken from a human donor in good health. Here the CDR3 DNA reads TGTGCCAGCAGTGAATGGACAGCTAACTATGGCTACACCTTC. Amino acid sequence: CASSEWTANYGYTF.